Below are 17 T cell receptor beta chains sequenced from a single sample in a study of blood T cell repertoires in COVID-19. The data were produced by immunoSEQ multiplex PCR, yet TCRdb's version contains in-frame clones alone and is incomplete. Among 200,000 or so clones listed, 80% were seen once. Sequenced sample: peripheral blood. The receptors here all came from a woman in her seventies with acute or convalescent COVID-19.

The chain couples TRBV6-5 to TRBJ2-7, with D possibly matching TRBD2 (5 bases). V lost 6 bases, J lost 1 base, and 13 bases lay in between. The CDR3 loop spans 14 amino acids. Looked up from germline, CDR1 is MNHEY and CDR2 is SVGAGI. The CDR3 coding sequence is TGTGCCAGCAGAGCGGCTTTGGTGTCCTACGAGCAGTACTTC. Amino acids: CASRAALVSYEQYF.

This chain uses TRBV11-2 with TRBJ1-5, with 7 bases lining up with TRBD1. V lost 5 bases to trimming and J lost 5 bases; unmatched junction nucleotides: 3. The CDR3 sequence is 13 residues long. Per germline, CDR1 SGHAT and CDR2 FQNNGV. The CDR3 nucleotides are TGTGCCAGCAGCCGGGACAGCGATCAGCCCCAGCATTTT. Amino acid sequence: CASSRDSDQPQHF.

The rearrangement uses TRBV28 and TRBJ2-7; 9 bases align to TRBD2. CDR3 length: 15 amino acids. Germline V gene lookup returns CDR1 MDHEN and CDR2 SYDVKM. J lost 0 bases, V lost 4 bases, and 4 bases had no gene match. This CDR3 is CASSSSGRYSYEQYF. CDR3 DNA: TGTGCCAGCAGTTCAAGCGGGAGGTACTCCTACGAGCAGTACTTC. The complete variable domain, with remaining parts taken from reference TRBV28 and TRBJ2-7, reads DVKVTQSSRYLVKRTGEKVFLECVQDMDHENMFWYRQDPGLGLRLIYFSYDVKMKEKGDIPEGYSVSREKKERFSLILESASTNQTSMYLCASSSSGRYSYEQYFGPGTRLTVT.

This chain joins TRBV28 and TRBJ2-1, with a weak D call TRBD2 (8 bases). The length of the CDR3 is 14 residues. Germline V gene sequence: CDR1 MDHEN, CDR2 SYDVKM. V lost 4 bases, J lost 6 bases, and 13 bases lay in between. The CDR3 nucleotides read TGTGCCAGCAGTTACGGGAGGGGGCTCAATGAGCAGTTCTTC. It is translated as CASSYGRGLNEQFF.

The DNA of the CDR3 is TGCGCCAGCAGCGCCGGACAGGCTAGCACAGATACGCAGTATTTT. As protein: CASSAGQASTDTQYF. This chain joins TRBV5-1 and TRBJ2-3; 7 bases align to TRBD1. The CDR3 runs to 15 residues. The germline V gene encodes CDR1 SGHRS and CDR2 YFSETQ. Trimming took 4 bases from V and 0 from J; bases not matched to a gene: 5.

The chain uses TRBV6-1 and TRBJ2-5; D ambiguous. V shed 5 bases and J shed 5 bases, with 12 bases lying between them. From germline, CDR1 is MNHNS and CDR2 SASEGT. CDR3 length: 13 residues. DNA for the CDR3: TGTGCCAGCAGTCCCGAGAGGATCGAGACCCAGTACTTC. Its translation is CASSPERIETQYF.

The V and J genes are TRBV5-1 and TRBJ2-3, with 13 bases aligning to TRBD2. The V gene's germline CDR1 is SGHRS and CDR2 YFSETQ. The CDR3 runs to 17 residues. The V and J ends lost 4 bases and 1 base, in that order; junction bases with no gene match: 6. DNA of the CDR3: TGCGCCAGCAGCCGTGGACTAGCGGGAGCTGGCACAGATACGCAGTATTTT. This sequence encodes CASSRGLAGAGTDTQYF.

The rearrangement links TRBV5-1 to TRBJ2-7; 10 bases are a match to TRBD2. V lost 3 bases to trimming and J lost 3 bases; unmatched junction nucleotides: 6. This CDR3 spans 15 amino acids. CDR1 and CDR2 from the germline V gene are SGHRS and YFSETQ. The CDR3: CASSSLAGEYYEQYF. The DNA of the CDR3 is TGCGCCAGCAGCTCCCTAGCGGGAGAATACTACGAGCAGTACTTC.

This sequence joins TRBV6-5 and TRBJ2-7; possible D gene TRBD1, 5 bases. Between the trimmed V and J ends, which lost 2 bases and 3 bases, there was a span of 8 bases. The length of the CDR3 is 13 residues. Germline values: CDR1 MNHEY, CDR2 SVGAGI. As DNA, the CDR3 is TGTGCCAGCAGTTACGGACAAATCTACGAGCAGTACTTC. Its translation is CASSYGQIYEQYF.

The genes are TRBV5-1 and TRBJ2-7; D might be TRBD1 (5 bases). The CDR3 runs to 14 residues. V gave up 0 bases and J gave up 2 bases, with 9 bases separating them. Germline assignment: CDR1 SGHRS and CDR2 YFSETQ. The CDR3 nucleotides are TGCGCCAGCAGCTTGGACAGGCAAACCTACGAGCAGTACTTC. Its translation: CASSLDRQTYEQYF.

The chain employs TRBV12-5 and TRBJ2-1; 7 nucleotides align to TRBD1. Trimming at V came to 5 bases and at J to 14 bases, leaving 6 bases not matched to a gene. CDR1 and CDR2 from the germline V gene are LGHNT and FRNRAP. The CDR3 length is 11 residues. CDR3 sequence: CASGQGTAKFF. The CDR3 DNA is TGTGCTAGTGGTCAGGGGACAGCCAAGTTCTTC.

The chain employs TRBV30 and TRBJ1-2; D may be TRBD1 (5 bases). The ends were cut back, 0 bases at V and 5 bases at J, with 16 bases in the middle. The CDR3 loop spans 15 amino acids. The germline gives CDR1 GTSNPN, CDR2 SVGIG (reference sequence). This chain's CDR3 is CAWSVLIGASYGYTF. The CDR3 DNA is TGTGCCTGGAGTGTTTTAATTGGGGCCTCTTATGGCTACACCTTC. The full variable domain, its missing parts supplied by reference TRBV30 and TRBJ1-2, is SQTIHQWPATLVQPVGSPLSLECTVEGTSNPNLYWYRQAAGRGLQLLFYSVGIGQISSEVPQNLSASRPQDRQFILSSKKLLLSDSGFYLCAWSVLIGASYGYTFGSGTRLTVV.

The rearrangement uses TRBV12-2 and TRBJ2-1; the table assigns TRBD1, which was not confirmed against the DNA. TRBV12-2 represents a pseudogene. The CDR3 spans 15 residues. The CDR3 region has the DNA TGTGCAAGTCGCCTTACCCACAGGGCCGACAATGAGCAGTTCTTC. Protein: CASRLTHRADNEQFF.

This clone is a singleton in its sample. The chain has TRBV6-2 or TRBV6-3 and TRBJ1-1; tentatively, D is TRBD1 (6 bases). CDR3 length: 13 amino acids. The germline V and J ends were trimmed by 0 bases and 11 bases, with 13 bases remaining between them. Germline V gene lookup returns CDR1 MNHEY and CDR2 SVGEGT. CDR3 sequence reads: CASSYSTGSQAFF. For the CDR3, the DNA is TGTGCCAGCAGTTACTCAACAGGGTCCCAGGCTTTCTTT.

A few counts support this clone. This chain connects TRBV28 to TRBJ2-5; 10 nucleotides line up with TRBD1. V lost 4 bases to trimming and J lost 4 bases; unmatched junction nucleotides: 9. This CDR3 comprises 16 residues. The V gene's germline CDR1 is MDHEN and CDR2 SYDVKM. CDR3 nucleotides: TGTGCCAGCAGTTACGGCATCCGGGACAGGGGAGAGACCCAGTACTTC. This gives the protein CASSYGIRDRGETQYF.

The chain recombines TRBV4-1 with TRBJ1-3, with D hard to call. V gave up 0 bases and J gave up 3 bases, with 3 bases separating them. Germline assignment: CDR1 MGHRA and CDR2 YSYEKL. The CDR3 spans 13 residues. As DNA, the CDR3 is TGCGCCAGCAGCCAAGACTTTGGAAACACCATATATTTT. Its protein product is CASSQDFGNTIYF.

The chain has TRBV19 and TRBJ1-1; a weak D match, TRBD1 (6 bases). V was shortened by 3 bases and J by 8 bases, with 22 bases between the two germline ends. This CDR3 has 16 residues. The germline V gene has CDR1 LNHDA and CDR2 SQIVND (reference sequence). In nucleotides, the CDR3 is TGTGCCAGTAGTATTAGGGGGGGAGTCCTTCAAATGGAAGCTTTCTTT. Translating gives CASSIRGGVLQMEAFF.